These 24 T cell receptor beta chains originate from one sample sequenced in a study of identical twins. MiXCR, applied by TCRdb to the 5' RACE reads, yields one record per CDR3 protein. The sample includes fewer than 250,000 distinct CDR3 sequences, about 7.3% of them seen just once. The data were also submitted as part of a second study, on yellow fever vaccine responses in identical twins.

The specimen sequenced was memory (CD45RO+) T cells sorted from blood. All receptors come from a woman aged 18 to 35 in good health.

This clonotype was counted a few times. The chain links TRBV19 to TRBJ1-5; perhaps TRBD1 as D (6 bases). Germline assignment: CDR1 LNHDA and CDR2 SQIVND (reference sequence). CDR3 length: 14 amino acids. Trimming took off 4 bases at V and 3 bases at J, with 10 bases between the two ends. DNA for the CDR3: TGTGCCAGTAGTACACAGGGAAACAATCAGCCCCAGCATTTT. This translates into CASSTQGNNQPQHF.

This clonotype has only a few counts. This chain joins TRBV24-1 and TRBJ1-5; D may be TRBD1 (6 bases). V was trimmed by 3 bases and J by 6 bases, leaving 8 bases between them. Looked up from germline, CDR1 is KGHDR and CDR2 is SFDVKD. The CDR3 covers 13 residues. CDR3 amino acids: CATSDQGSQPQHF. The CDR3 bases are TGTGCCACCAGTGATCAGGGGAGTCAGCCCCAGCATTTT.

This clonotype has ten or more counts. The chain combines TRBV27 with TRBJ2-1; D gene ambiguous. The CDR3 sequence is 16 residues long. CDR1 and CDR2 (germline): MNHEY, SMNVEV (reference sequence). V lost 0 bases, J lost 8 bases, and 17 bases lay in between. The CDR3 protein is CASSLSYPPVGDEQFF. CDR3 in DNA: TGTGCCAGCAGTTTATCCTACCCTCCTGTTGGCGATGAGCAGTTCTTC.

This chain joins TRBV20-1 and TRBJ2-5; tentative D call: TRBD2 (7 bases). V lost 3 bases to trimming and J lost 4 bases, with 18 bases between them. Germline V gene data show CDR1 as DFQATT and CDR2 as SNEGSKA (reference sequence). This CDR3 is 15 amino acids long. CDR3 in DNA: TGCAGTGCTAGGGGGGGGGGGCTCGTCTCAGAGACCCAGTACTTC. This codes for CSARGGGLVSETQYF.

This clonotype has only a few counts. This chain's CDR3 is CATSEGAGANVLTF. In DNA form, the CDR3 reads TGTGCCACCAGTGAAGGGGCTGGGGCCAACGTCCTGACTTTC. V and J are TRBV24-1 and TRBJ2-6, with D maybe TRBD1 (5 bases). This CDR3 is 14 amino acids long. Trimming left V 4 bases short and J 2 bases short, with 5 bases between. Germline CDR1 reads KGHDR; CDR2 reads SFDVKD.

This clonotype has a count of ten or more. This chain links TRBV7-2 with TRBJ2-3; D is possibly TRBD2 (6 bases). Trimming took 5 bases from V and 0 from J, leaving 12 bases between them. The CDR3 totals 15 residues. Germline CDR1 and CDR2: SGHTA and FQGNSA. Here the CDR3 reads CASSLSGTSTDTQYF. The CDR3 DNA reads as TGTGCCAGCAGCCTTAGCGGAACTAGCACAGATACGCAGTATTTT.

This clonotype was observed a few times. The rearrangement joins TRBV20-1 to TRBJ1-1; 7 bases are a match to TRBD1. The CDR3 contains 11 residues. The germline gives CDR1 DFQATT, CDR2 SNEGSKA (reference sequence). J gave up 4 bases and V 5 bases, and 1 base lay outside the gene matches. The CDR3 region is CSAPGGTEAFF. As DNA, the CDR3 is TGCAGTGCTCCAGGGGGCACTGAAGCTTTCTTT.

The rearrangement links TRBV29-1 to TRBJ1-2; 11 bases agree with TRBD1. V gave up 4 bases and J gave up 7 bases; unmatched junction bases: 8. CDR1 is SQVTM, CDR2 ANQGSEA, per germline. The CDR3 covers 14 residues. CDR3 region: CSVGPGTGGLGYTF. CDR3 DNA: TGCAGCGTTGGGCCCGGGACAGGGGGTCTTGGCTACACCTTC.

Only a few counts were recorded for this clonotype. The chain links TRBV4-1 to TRBJ2-2, with a weak D call TRBD2 (6 bases). The CDR3 spans 15 residues. V lost 1 base and J 7 bases, leaving 13 bases between the germline ends. CDR1 is MGHRA and CDR2 is YSYEKL in the germline V gene. The chain's CDR3 is CASSQASWGDGELFF. CDR3 DNA sequence: TGCGCCAGCAGCCAAGCGTCTTGGGGGGACGGGGAGCTGTTTTTT.

This clonotype was seen ten or more times. The chain recombines TRBV14 with TRBJ2-2, with D possibly matching TRBD1 (6 bases). CDR3 length: 14 amino acids. Germline V CDR1 and CDR2: SGHDN, FVKESK. The ends were cut back, 2 bases at V and 6 bases at J, with 10 bases in the middle. The CDR3 region is CASSQTGRAGELFF. CDR3 bases: TGTGCCAGCAGCCAAACAGGGCGAGCCGGGGAGCTGTTTTTT.

This clonotype has ten or more counts. This chain links TRBV5-1 with TRBJ2-1; possible D gene TRBD2, 6 bases. V was shortened by 0 bases and J by 4 bases, with 14 bases between the two germline ends. This CDR3 is built from 16 residues. In germline, CDR1 is SGHRS, CDR2 YFSETQ. CDR3 amino acids: CASSLGLVLGYNEQFF. DNA of the CDR3: TGCGCCAGCAGCTTGGGACTAGTCTTGGGATACAATGAGCAGTTCTTC.

This clonotype has a count of ten or more. This chain uses TRBV20-1 with TRBJ1-1; 8 bases agree with TRBD1. V dropped 3 bases and J dropped 1; count of bases not matched to a gene: 7. Germline values: CDR1 DFQATT, CDR2 SNEGSKA (reference sequence). This CDR3 contains 15 residues. CDR3 coding DNA: TGCAGTGCTAGCTACGCGGACAGGGAGAACACTGAAGCTTTCTTT. Residues: CSASYADRENTEAFF.

This clonotype was seen ten or more times. This chain uses TRBV12-3 or TRBV12-4 with TRBJ1-1, with 10 bases lining up with TRBD1. J gave up 1 base and V 1 base, and 0 bases lay outside the gene matches. The CDR3 extends over 15 amino acids. The CDR3 region is CASSLGDRGNTEAFF. The CDR3 DNA follows: TGTGCCAGCAGTTTAGGGGACAGGGGGAACACTGAAGCTTTCTTT.

The chain carries TRBV7-3 and TRBJ2-1; D uncertain. Germline V lookup: CDR1 SGHTA, CDR2 FQGTGA. This CDR3 has 13 amino acids. V lost 4 bases and J lost 9, with 13 bases in between. The CDR3 reads CASSSLSRGEQFF. The DNA of the CDR3 is TGTGCCAGCAGCTCCCTGAGTAGAGGTGAGCAGTTCTTC.

This clonotype was recorded many times. The CDR3 DNA follows: TGTGCCAGCAGCTTAGCGGACAGGGTAGGGGAGAGGACTGAAGCTTTCTTT. Translated: CASSLADRVGERTEAFF. The chain combines TRBV7-6 with TRBJ1-1, with 8 nucleotides matching TRBD1. Germline V gives CDR1 SGHVS, CDR2 FNYEAQ. This CDR3 spans 17 amino acids. Unmatched junction bases numbered 11, after V lost 0 bases and J lost 5 bases.

This clonotype was recorded many times. J is TRBJ1-6 and V is TRBV12-3 or TRBV12-4; 7 bases agree with TRBD1. This CDR3 has 13 residues. The junction had 4 bases not matched to a gene; V was cut back by 6 bases and J by 8 bases. This CDR3 is CASSRDRDSPLHF. The CDR3 DNA reads TGTGCCAGCAGCCGGGACAGAGATTCACCCCTCCACTTT.

This clonotype was seen at least ten times. This chain connects TRBV12-3 or TRBV12-4 to TRBJ1-5; no reliable D call. This CDR3 is 14 amino acids long. The V gene lost 3 bases and the J gene lost 0 bases, with 6 bases spanning the gap. DNA for the CDR3: TGTGCCAGCAGTTTTGGCTATAGCAATCAGCCCCAGCATTTT. Translation: CASSFGYSNQPQHF.

In this sample, this clonotype turned up many times. The V gene is TRBV12-3 or TRBV12-4, the J gene TRBJ2-3; TRBD1 or TRBD2 may be the D gene (5 bases each). This CDR3 has 13 residues. Between the trimmed V and J ends, which lost 6 bases and 1 base, there was a span of 8 bases. CDR3 loop: CASRGRGTDTQYF. DNA for the CDR3: TGTGCCAGCAGGGGGCGGGGCACAGATACGCAGTATTTT.

There are many counts of this clonotype. V usage is TRBV24-1 and J usage is TRBJ2-3; D perhaps matches TRBD2 (5 bases). Trimming left V 3 bases short and J 4 bases short, with 13 bases between. The CDR3 contains 15 residues. CDR1 is KGHDR and CDR2 is SFDVKD in the germline V gene. For the CDR3, the DNA is TGTGCCACCAGTGATCCGGGCCCCGGGGCAGATACGCAGTATTTT. Protein: CATSDPGPGADTQYF.

This chain uses TRBV5-5 with TRBJ2-5; TRBD1 matches 7 bases. In germline, CDR1 is SGHKS, CDR2 YYEKEE (reference sequence). This CDR3 region has 15 residues. Trimming took 2 bases from V and 3 from J; bases not matched to a gene: 7. CDR3 residues: CASSFGDRDKETQYF. The CDR3 bases are TGTGCCAGCAGCTTCGGAGACAGGGATAAAGAGACCCAGTACTTC.

This clonotype has more than one count but fewer than ten. CDR3: CSASHRSNTEAFF. In DNA form, the CDR3 reads TGCAGTGCGTCCCACAGGTCGAACACTGAAGCTTTCTTT. The chain links TRBV20-1 to TRBJ1-1, with a possible D match to TRBD1 (5 bases). CDR1 and CDR2 from the germline V gene are DFQATT and SNEGSKA (reference sequence). The CDR3 is 13 amino acids. V was pared by 6 bases and J by 1 base, with 12 bases between.

This clonotype was picked up many times. J is TRBJ2-1 and V is TRBV7-9, with 9 bases identical to TRBD2. Trimming removed 2 bases from V and 5 bases from J; junction bases left unmatched: 4. The CDR3 loop spans 15 amino acids. The germline V gene encodes CDR1 SEHNR and CDR2 FQNEAQ (reference sequence). This CDR3 is CASSLNAGGHNEQFF. CDR3 DNA: TGTGCCAGCAGCTTAAATGCGGGAGGGCACAATGAGCAGTTCTTC. The whole variable domain, filled in from reference TRBV7-9 and TRBJ2-1, reads DTGVSQNPRHKITKRGQNVTFRCDPISEHNRLYWYRQTLGQGPEFLTYFQNEAQLEKSRLLSDRFSAERPKGSFSTLEIQRTEQGDSAMYLCASSLNAGGHNEQFFGPGTRLTVL.

The sample holds many counts of this clonotype. The chain uses TRBV5-1 and TRBJ2-1, with TRBD1 matching over 9 bases. The CDR3 is made up of 15 amino acids. CDR1 is SGHRS and CDR2 is YFSETQ in the germline V gene. Germline trimming cut 3 bases from V and 7 bases from J; bases unmatched to any gene: 8. The CDR3 reads CASSSQGQGSNEQFF. CDR3 bases: TGCGCCAGCAGCTCGCAGGGACAGGGCTCGAATGAGCAGTTCTTC.

V usage is TRBV20-1 and J usage is TRBJ2-1; TRBD2 might be the D (6 bases). The CDR3 is 12 amino acids. CDR1 and CDR2 from the germline V gene are DFQATT and SNEGSKA (reference sequence). The germline V and J ends were trimmed by 6 bases and 13 bases, with 19 bases remaining between them. CDR3: CSATTNGGNQFF. CDR3 sequence (DNA): TGCAGTGCAACAACGAACGGGGGAAACCAGTTCTTC.